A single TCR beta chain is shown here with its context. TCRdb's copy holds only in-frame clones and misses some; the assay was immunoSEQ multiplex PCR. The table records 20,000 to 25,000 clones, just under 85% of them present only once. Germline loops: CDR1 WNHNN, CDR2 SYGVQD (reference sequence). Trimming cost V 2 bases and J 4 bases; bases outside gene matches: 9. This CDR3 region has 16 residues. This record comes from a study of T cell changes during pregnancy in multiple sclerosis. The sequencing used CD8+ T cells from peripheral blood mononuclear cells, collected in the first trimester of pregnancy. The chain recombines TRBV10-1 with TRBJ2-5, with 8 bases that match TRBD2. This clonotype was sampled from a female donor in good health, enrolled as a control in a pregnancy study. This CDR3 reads CASSERVGSGVETQYF. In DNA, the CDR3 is TGCGCCAGCAGTGAGAGGGTCGGTAGCGGGGTAGAGACCCAGTACTTC.